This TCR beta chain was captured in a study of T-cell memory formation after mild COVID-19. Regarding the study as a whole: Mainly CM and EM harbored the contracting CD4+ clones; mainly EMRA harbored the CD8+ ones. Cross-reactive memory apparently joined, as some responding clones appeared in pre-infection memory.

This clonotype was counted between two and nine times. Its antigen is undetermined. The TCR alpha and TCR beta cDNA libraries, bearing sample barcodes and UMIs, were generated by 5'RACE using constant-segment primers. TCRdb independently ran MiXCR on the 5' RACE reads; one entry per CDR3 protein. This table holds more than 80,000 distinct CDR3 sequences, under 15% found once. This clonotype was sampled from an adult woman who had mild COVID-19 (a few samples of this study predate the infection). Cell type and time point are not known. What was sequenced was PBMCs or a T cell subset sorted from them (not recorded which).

The chain's CDR3 is CASSLRASGSVSYEQFF. In nucleotides, the CDR3 is TGTGCCAGCAGCTTAAGGGCTAGCGGGAGCGTATCGTATGAGCAGTTCTTC. This chain uses TRBV11-2 with TRBJ2-1; 10 nucleotides match TRBD2. CDR1 and CDR2 (germline): SGHAT, FQNNGV. V shed 2 bases and J 8 bases; nucleotides not matched to a gene: 12. This CDR3 has 17 residues.